Here is one TCR beta chain with its context. Its target is not known. These data originate in a study of cytomegalovirus exposure and HLA in healthy donors. The study's findings and limits: Data from an earlier analysis indicated that most TCR beta V segments were productive either about 90% or about 30% of the time.

Primers included in the PCR were 60 Vbeta and 13 Jbeta primers. Here immunoSEQ multiplex PCR was the method, and the copy in TCRdb shows in-frame clones only, minus some. Of 45,000 to 60,000 clones listed, around 81% are singletons. This CDR3 contains 15 residues. Trimming took 5 bases from V and 1 from J; bases not matched to a gene: 5. Germline V gene sequence: CDR1 SGHDT, CDR2 YYEEEE. Sequencing was carried out using PBMCs. The origin of this receptor is a man aged 30 to 45 in good health and CMV-seropositive. The V gene is TRBV5-6, the J gene TRBJ2-2, with 7 bases aligning to TRBD1. The CDR3 spells CASSYGQVNTGELFF. The CDR3, as DNA: TGTGCCAGCAGTTATGGACAGGTGAACACCGGGGAGCTGTTTTTT.